The next 15 T cell receptor beta chains were all read from a single sample in a study of Graves' ophthalmopathy and Graves' hyperthyroidism. As the template, RNA transcripts were used to amplify TCR beta CDR3 regions. HTBI primers were employed in first-round RT-PCR, then a second-round multiplex PCR followed. TCRdb called the multiplex PCR reads again in MiXCR, with one record for every CDR3 protein. The profile shows roughly 480,000 distinct CDR3 sequences, around 15% of them singletons. The sequenced sample consisted of blood. The origin of the receptors is a woman younger than 45 with Graves' ophthalmopathy.

This clonotype was counted at least ten times. The chain combines TRBV30 with TRBJ2-4; the match to TRBD1 covers 9 bases. The germline gives CDR1 GTSNPN, CDR2 SVGIG (reference sequence). Trimming cost V 4 bases and J 8 bases; bases outside gene matches: 12. This CDR3 contains 15 residues. CDR3 amino acids: CAWTQSRGQGHIQYF. The DNA of the CDR3 is TGTGCCTGGACCCAGTCCCGGGGACAGGGACACATTCAGTACTTC.

This clonotype has at least ten counts. This rearrangement joins TRBV7-9 to TRBJ2-5; D is uncertain. Germline-derived CDR1 and CDR2 are SEHNR and FQNEAQ (reference sequence). V lost 5 bases, J lost 7 bases, and 11 bases lay in between. The CDR3 spans 12 residues. In nucleotides, the CDR3 is TGTGCCAGCAGCCCGGATCGGGTGACCCAGTACTTC. Its protein is CASSPDRVTQYF.

This clonotype was picked up many times. This sequence joins TRBV12-5 and TRBJ2-7; D gene unclear. The CDR3 runs to 13 residues. With 3 bases removed from V and 0 bases from J, the gap between germline ends came to 6 bases. Germline assignment: CDR1 LGHNT and CDR2 FRNRAP. The DNA for the CDR3 is TGTGCTAGTGGTTTCGCCAGCTCCTACGAGCAGTACTTC. This encodes CASGFASSYEQYF.

This clonotype showed up just a few times. The chain carries TRBV7-2 and TRBJ2-5; D tentatively reads TRBD1 or TRBD2 (5 bases each). CDR3 length equals 16 residues. In germline, CDR1 is SGHTA, CDR2 FQGNSA. Trimming shortened V by 1 base and J by 1 base, and 13 bases separated the two germline ends. The chain's CDR3 is CASSLVKGGGQETQYF. CDR3 nucleotide sequence: TGTGCCAGCAGCTTAGTGAAGGGTGGGGGCCAAGAGACCCAGTACTTC.

This clonotype was counted many times. The CDR3 region is CASSSTWSPAEHF. Here the CDR3 DNA reads TGTGCCAGCAGTTCCACATGGAGCCCGGCTGAGCATTTT. V and J are TRBV28 and TRBJ1-5; D gene uncertain. The V gene's germline CDR1 is MDHEN and CDR2 SYDVKM. The CDR3 runs to 13 residues. Deletions cut 4 bases from V and 14 bases from J, with 18 bases between.

This clonotype was picked up many times. This chain uses TRBV28 with TRBJ2-7, with D possibly TRBD2 on 6 matching bases. CDR3 length equals 14 residues. With 11 bases removed from V and 0 bases from J, the gap between germline ends came to 17 bases. CDR1 is MDHEN, CDR2 SYDVKM, per germline. As DNA, the CDR3 is TGTGCCGTCCAGCTCACGGGAGTCTCCTACGAGCAGTACTTC. Translating it yields CAVQLTGVSYEQYF. The entire variable domain, with the rest obtained from reference TRBV28 and TRBJ2-7, is as follows: DVKVTQSSRYLVKRTGEKVFLECVQDMDHENMFWYRQDPGLGLRLIYFSYDVKMKEKGDIPEGYSVSREKKERFSLILESASTNQTSMYLCAVQLTGVSYEQYFGPGTRLTVT.

The chain employs TRBV30 and TRBJ1-2, with TRBD1 as a possible D gene (6 bases). Between the trimmed V and J ends, which lost 0 bases and 5 bases, there was a span of 13 bases. Germline V gene sequence: CDR1 GTSNPN, CDR2 SVGIG (reference sequence). This CDR3 is 14 amino acids long. Here the CDR3 reads CAWSVSGEVYGYTF. Written as DNA, the CDR3 is TGTGCCTGGAGTGTCTCAGGGGAGGTATATGGCTACACCTTC.

This clonotype was seen many times. The chain employs TRBV12-3 or TRBV12-4 and TRBJ1-2, with a weak D call TRBD1 (6 bases). This CDR3 is built from 15 residues. Trimming stripped 6 bases from V and 6 bases from J, with 20 bases between. CDR3 loop: CASSPLRGGGNGYTF. The CDR3 region has the DNA TGTGCCAGCAGCCCCTTGAGGGGGGGCGGGAATGGCTACACCTTC.

This clonotype was seen many times. The gene calls are TRBV12-5 and TRBJ2-7; D may be TRBD1 (6 bases). Germline V CDR1 and CDR2: LGHNT, FRNRAP. The CDR3 totals 12 residues. V lost 6 bases and J 4 bases, leaving 10 bases between the germline ends. The CDR3 reads CASGRGDYEQYF. In DNA form, the CDR3 reads TGTGCTAGTGGCAGGGGTGATTACGAGCAGTACTTC.

This clonotype came up many times. The V call is TRBV20-1, the J call TRBJ2-7; D perhaps matches TRBD1 (6 bases). CDR1 is DFQATT and CDR2 is SNEGSKA in the germline V gene (reference sequence). The V end was cut by 2 bases, the J end by 3 bases, with 8 bases between. This CDR3 region has 12 residues. CDR3 DNA sequence: TGCAGTGCTAGACGACAGGACTACGAGCAGTACTTC. It codes for CSARRQDYEQYF.

The rearrangement joins TRBV10-3 to TRBJ1-5, with a weak D call TRBD1 (6 bases). Trimming took off 1 base at V and 6 bases at J, with 10 bases between the two ends. The CDR3 totals 14 residues. The V gene's germline CDR1 is ENHRY and CDR2 SYGVKD. CDR3 in amino acids: CAISEYGGFQPQHF. In DNA, the CDR3 is TGTGCCATCAGTGAGTATGGGGGCTTTCAGCCCCAGCATTTT.

This clonotype was seen more than once but under ten times. The chain couples TRBV2 to TRBJ1-5, with 7 bases that match TRBD1. V lost 4 bases to trimming and J lost 5 bases; unmatched junction nucleotides: 14. From germline, CDR1 is SNHLY and CDR2 FYNNEI. This CDR3 is built from 17 residues. In DNA form, the CDR3 reads TGTGCCAGCAGTGGGGGCCCGCGCAGGGGGATCGATCAGCCCCAGCATTTT. This encodes CASSGGPRRGIDQPQHF.

On this clonotype: Being one base from a much bigger clone, this may be a read error. The chain joins TRBV12-3 or TRBV12-4 to TRBJ2-2; D gene ambiguous. The CDR3 has 13 amino acids. In DNA, the CDR3 is TGTGCCAGCAGACTACAGAACCCCGGGGAGCTGTTTTTT. This codes for CASRLQNPGELFF.

This clonotype was seen repeatedly, ten times or more. This rearrangement joins TRBV11-2 to TRBJ1-3, with 10 bases that match TRBD1. After removal of 5 bases from V and 4 bases from J, the junction contained 8 bases not matched to a gene. Looked up from germline, CDR1 is SGHAT and CDR2 is FQNNGV. The CDR3 covers 16 residues. In DNA form, the CDR3 reads TGTGCCAGCAGCCCAGACAGGGGGCGAAGGGGAAACACCATATATTTT. Translation gives CASSPDRGRRGNTIYF.

This clonotype showed up many times. The gene calls are TRBV20-1 and TRBJ1-1, with TRBD1 matching 7 bases. CDR3 length equals 15 residues. Germline CDR1 reads DFQATT; CDR2 reads SNEGSKA (reference sequence). Trimming removed 2 bases from V and 2 bases from J; junction bases left unmatched: 8. The CDR3 nucleotides read TGCAGTGCTAGAAAAGGGACAGACGTCAACACTGAAGCTTTCTTT. It codes for CSARKGTDVNTEAFF.